This T cell receptor (beta chain) was sequenced during a study of response to subunit inactivated influenza vaccine (dated by TCRdb to the late 2010s). A note on the overall study: Deep quantitative T cell receptor repertoire profiling was used in the study to track responses to a trivalent subunit inactivated influenza vaccine. The full study reports these points: According to the authors, only a limited number of new T cells may be recruited by each seasonal influenza vaccination.

Spanning cysteine to phenylalanine, the CDR3 consists of 12 amino acids. CDR3 DNA only is kept here, 36 bases in frame from base 1. V is reduced by 5 bases and J by 6 bases, leaving a spacing of 11 bases between them. In the germline V gene (reference sequence), CDR1 corresponds to SGHAT and CDR2 to FQDESV. On this clonotype itself: This clone's antigen is unknown. Base qualities are not recorded, but no much larger clone differs from it by a single base.

Library construction relied on RT-PCR. Sequencing was carried out with an Illumina HiSeq 2500. TCRdb's own reprocessing of the public reads used fastp at Q25 and MiXCR and kept productive beta chains. Rows with one shared CDR3 protein collapse into an entry with the most common genes and DNA. For this sample there are roughly 700,000 distinct CDR3 sequences; approximately 13% appear just once. 5.5% to 7% of the sample is held by the ten biggest clonotypes. The chain is encoded by TRBV11-1 joined to TRBJ2-7; TRBD2 could be the D gene, as 6 bases match. Sequencing was performed on PBMCs from blood, taken 14 days before vaccination. This receptor was taken from a man over 45 who received an inactivated influenza vaccine. Donor details come from another sample of the same person, matched by shared clones. The CDR3 reads CASSPDGGEQYF. In nucleotide form, the sequence is TGTGCCAGCAGCCCGGACGGGGGCGAGCAGTACTTC.